A selection of T cell receptor beta chains follows, all from one sample in a study of CD8+CD57+ T cells in acquired aplastic anemia. TCRdb passed the reads through MiXCR, listing each CDR3 protein once. The table shows 200,000 or so distinct CDR3 sequences, with about half occurring only once. Sequenced material: sorted CD4+, CD8+, or CD8+CD57+ T cells (not recorded which) from PBMCs. Every receptor here comes from a human donor with aplastic anemia. CDR3s include the opening cysteine and the closing phenylalanine or tryptophan. A D gene is named only where the DNA matches it firmly. A clone size is listed for some rows: how often the clone was seen (once, few, many), or a class if it is expanded.

TRBJ1-6 TRBV19 many TRBD1 CASSIGGTGDSPLHF TGTGCCAGTAGTATTGGAGGGACAGGGGATTCACCCCTCCACTTT
TRBJ2-3 TRBV19 few TRBD2 CASTPGTSGGGADTQYF TGTGCCAGTACCCCGGGGACTAGCGGGGGAGGGGCAGATACGCAGTATTTT
TRBJ1-1 TRBV11-2 many NA CASSLDHMNTEAFF TGTGCCAGCAGCTTAGACCACATGAACACTGAAGCTTTCTTT
TRBJ1-6 TRBV10-3 NA NA CATAEDSSPLHF TGTGCCACCGCCGAGGATTCTTCACCCCTCCACTTT
TRBJ2-3 TRBV12-3/TRBV12-4 many TRBD2 CASSTEERGGLSTARDTQYF TGTGCCAGCAGTACCGAGGAACGGGGGGGCCTGTCTACGGCCCGCGATACGCAGTATTTT
TRBJ1-1 TRBV7-9 NA NA CASSSPRMFKGTEAFF TGTGCCAGCAGCTCCCCGAGGATGTTTAAGGGGACTGAAGCTTTCTTT
TRBJ1-6 TRBV9 NA NA CASSVGGGDIGSPLHF TGTGCCAGCAGCGTAGGTGGCGGGGACATCGGATCACCCCTCCACTTT
TRBJ2-7 TRBV11-3 many NA CASSPGTAGEVQYF TGTGCCAGCAGCCCTGGGACCGCTGGTGAGGTGCAGTACTTC
TRBJ2-1 TRBV20-1 many TRBD2 CNARVLKRGEYNEQFF TGCAATGCTAGAGTCCTCAAGCGGGGGGAGTACAATGAGCAGTTCTTC
TRBJ1-2 TRBV19 many TRBD1 CASSFRDRGYTF TGTGCCAGTAGTTTCCGGGACAGGGGCTACACCTTC
TRBJ2-7 TRBV10-3 NA NA CAISGGGRGAEITGEQYF TGTGCCATCAGTGGCGGTGGTCGGGGGGCGGAGATTACGGGTGAGCAGTACTTC
TRBJ1-1 TRBV2 NA NA CASSLGAGEAFF TGTGCCAGCAGCTTAGGGGCGGGTGAAGCTTTCTTT
TRBJ2-3 TRBV20-1 many NA CSARTQILTDTQYF TGCAGTGCTAGGACGCAAATTCTCACAGATACGCAGTATTTT
TRBJ2-1 TRBV19 NA NA CASSGIRASSYNEQFF TGTGCCAGCTCCGGAATTCGGGCGAGCTCCTACAATGAGCAGTTCTTC
TRBJ1-3 TRBV9 NA NA CASSVEASGNTIYF TGTGCCAGCAGCGTCGAGGCCTCTGGAAACACCATATATTTT
TRBJ1-6 TRBV29-1 many TRBD1 CSANRQGNSPLHF TGCAGCGCTAATAGACAGGGGAATTCACCCCTCCACTTT
TRBJ2-6 TRBV7-3 NA NA CASSSGQPGANVLTF TGTGCCAGCAGCTCCGGACAACCTGGGGCCAACGTCCTGACTTTC
TRBJ2-5 TRBV20-1 NA NA CGVQSWRVYNEQYF TGCGGTGTTCAGTCGTGGCGCGTTTACAATGAGCAGTACTTC
TRBJ1-2 TRBV3-1 NA NA CASSQQGLGGYTF TGTGCCAGCAGCCAGCAGGGGCTGGGTGGCTACACCTTC
TRBJ2-7 TRBV10-1 NA NA CASSDPGAYEQYF TGCGCCAGCAGTGATCCGGGGGCCTACGAGCAGTACTTC
TRBJ2-3 TRBV2 NA TRBD2 CASSDPFSGSWADTQYF TGTGCCAGCAGCGACCCCTTTAGCGGGAGTTGGGCAGATACGCAGTATTTT
TRBJ1-1 TRBV19 NA TRBD1 CASSIGTGPEAFF TGTGCCAGTAGTATTGGGACAGGGCCTGAAGCTTTCTTT
TRBJ1-6 TRBV12-3/TRBV12-4 NA TRBD1 CASSWDRGTGALHF TGTGCCAGCAGTTGGGACAGGGGGACGGGGGCCCTCCACTTT
TRBJ2-5 TRBV9 NA TRBD2 CASSAGGGEETQYF TGTGCCAGCAGTGCTGGTGGGGGGGAAGAGACCCAGTACTTC
TRBJ1-3 TRBV18 NA TRBD1 CAGTDQGASGNTIYF TGTGCCGGAACAGACCAGGGGGCTTCTGGAAACACCATATATTTT
TRBJ1-2 TRBV11-2 NA NA CASSLDRGPMGYTF TGTGCCAGCAGCTTAGATCGAGGTCCTATGGGCTACACCTTC
TRBJ1-6 TRBV6-5 many NA CASSTRSGLGYNSPLHF TGTGCCAGCAGTACGAGGTCGGGGTTAGGGTATAATTCACCCCTCCACTTT
TRBJ2-3 TRBV29-1 NA TRBD2 CSVGPRLAGGTDTQYF TGCAGCGTTGGACCCCGACTAGCGGGGGGTACAGATACGCAGTATTTT
TRBJ2-3 TRBV5-1 many NA CASSLSRGIDTQYF TGCGCCAGCAGCCTCTCAAGGGGCATCGATACGCAGTATTTT
TRBJ1-6 TRBV20-1 NA NA CSARYDRRSPLRF TGCAGTGCTAGGTACGACAGGCGTTCACCCCTCCGCTTT
TRBJ1-2 TRBV2 NA NA CASSEGGSGTANYGYTF TGTGCCAGCAGTGAAGGAGGTTCGGGGACCGCTAACTATGGCTACACCTTC
TRBJ1-2 TRBV10-3 NA NA CAISTRTDGYTF TGTGCCATCAGTACTCGGACAGACGGCTACACCTTC
TRBJ2-7 TRBV29-1 many NA CSGKQGNEQYF TGCAGCGGCAAACAGGGTAACGAGCAGTACTTC
TRBJ2-2 TRBV6-5 NA NA CASSWGSTSSNTGELFF TGTGCCAGCAGTTGGGGGAGTACGTCGTCGAACACCGGGGAGCTGTTTTTT
TRBJ1-1 TRBV19 NA NA CASRDTPTEAFF TGTGCCAGTAGAGACACTCCCACTGAAGCTTTCTTT
TRBJ2-5 TRBV29-1 NA NA CSGEVESNQETQYF TGCAGCGGTGAGGTCGAGAGTAACCAAGAGACCCAGTACTTC
TRBJ1-2 TRBV2 many NA CASSEDSRGYGYTF TGTGCCAGCAGTGAAGATAGCAGGGGCTATGGCTACACCTTC